Listed here is a single T cell receptor (beta chain). Its cognate antigen has yet to be identified. No qualities accompany the bases; no much larger clone lies one base away. Libraries were built with the immunoSEQ multiplex PCR assay. For the multiplex PCR, a mixture combining 60 forward primers for TCR Vbeta segments and 13 reverse primers for TCR Jbeta segments was used. A multiplex PCR assay on genomic DNA amplified the CDR3 region of rearranged TCR beta genes. The amplified TCR beta libraries were sequenced on the Illumina HiSeq System as 87-base-pair reads. For the original study's pipeline: In a later analysis, some 80 million unique TCR beta chains were counted across the 666 repertoires, and some 10 million of these chains were shared by at least two donors. Raw reads were error-corrected and collapsed into unique sequences by a nearest-neighbor algorithm in which closely related sequences were merged to remove PCR and sequencing errors. V, D and J gene segments were assigned by aligning CDR3 sequences to IMGT reference sequences. For a sequence to be retained, a match of at least six nucleotides to both a V gene segment and a J gene segment was required. A rearrangement was called productive if the CDR3 had no stop codons and remained in frame with V and J, and every other rearrangement was called non-productive. Following IMGT convention, CDR3 was defined as the stretch from the second conserved V-encoded cysteine to the conserved J-encoded phenylalanine. In an earlier analysis of more than 550 of the donors, sequences lacking an unambiguous match to a single V gene segment were excluded. An earlier analysis of fewer than 750 of the donors called V segments functional above 56.7% productive rearrangements and segregating when the between-donor standard deviation exceeded 5%. To diagnose cytomegalovirus status from the catalog of TCR beta chain sequences, a statistical classification framework was built. V and J gene assignment, in a later analysis, came from comparing TCR nucleotide sequences with IMGT/GENE-DB human TR gene sequences. The TCRdist pipeline was used in a later analysis to assign CDR3 sequences and most-parsimonious VDJ recombination scenarios. In a later analysis, each TCR beta chain was defined by its CDR3 amino acid sequence together with its V-gene family, and reads without a unique V-gene family were excluded. A later analysis removed 500 to 650 highly shared, low-generation-probability nucleotide sequences to deal with suspected cross-contamination and a sequencing artifact. A later analysis calculated a clonal expansion index for each public chain from normalized within-repertoire ranks of inferred template counts. In a later analysis, generation probabilities were computed with a VDJ recombination model fitted to out-of-frame rearrangements, and the resulting probabilities were checked against IGoR. In a later analysis, hypergeometric tests were used to score TCR-TCR, TCR-HLA and TCR-CMV co-occurrence, with a repertoire-size bias correction applied to TCR pairs. In a later analysis, false discovery rates were estimated by permuting HLA or CMV assignments 20 times. In a later analysis, co-occurring TCRs were grouped using DBSCAN, and TCRdist sequence similarity was added for clustering within HLA-allele-positive subsets. For co-occurrence clustering, repertoires with fewer than 30,000 or more than 120,000 public chains were excluded, along with about five repertoires with anomalous nucleotide sharing. Held by TCRdb, this immuneACCESS table contains in-frame sequences only and omits some clones. Under half of the omission traces to an unresolved V gene where checked; the cause of the rest is unknown. That table furnishes V, J and clone size, whereas the DNA furnished D and trimming. The sample contains some 99,000 clones, around 70% of them found a single time. The ten largest clones capture 5.4% of the sample.

The cohort was made up of 650 to 700 healthy bone marrow donors. At the time of sampling, every cohort member was nominally healthy, though immune exposures that went unrecorded were likely present. The donor was CMV seropositive and belonged to the group of 250 to 350 seropositive cohort members. Each donor provided a peripheral blood sample, and peripheral blood mononuclear cells were used for TCR beta sequencing. Genomic DNA was extracted from the blood cell samples with the Qiagen DNeasy Blood Extraction Kit. As encoded in the germline V gene, CDR1 is SGHTA while CDR2 is FQGNSA. From its cysteine to its phenylalanine, the CDR3 spans 15 amino acids. Just CDR3 DNA is preserved here, 45 bases in frame from base 1. V is cut by 4 bases and J by 8 bases, and the space between the germline ends is 17 bases. The data derive from a study of cytomegalovirus exposure and HLA in healthy donors (dated by TCRdb to about 2017). Background on the whole study: An earlier analysis of several hundred of the donors reported more than 250 Gb of sequence data and some 100 million unique TCR beta sequences from 150 million to 200 million T cells. The number of typed donors differed by locus: about 620-630 for A, B, C, DRB1 and DQB1; some 540 for DQA1; around 580 for DPA1; and around 450 for DPB1. Besides the first cohort of roughly 700 subjects, a separate validation cohort made up of 120 or so different subjects was used. To decide whether each TCR beta V gene segment behaved as functional or pseudogenic, an earlier analysis of 587 of the donors relied on high-throughput TCR beta sequencing. Donor age, sex, ethnicity and CMV serostatus were collected together with the repertoire data. The genetic ancestry cluster associated with self-reported Caucasian donors included over 65% of the roughly 400 genotyped donors. High-throughput TCR immunosequencing, statistical association of individual TCRs with disease status, and machine learning were combined to predict cytomegalovirus infection status. HLA typing covered class I and class II loci at four-digit resolution. All discovery cohort repertoires had been generated using a single sequencing platform. The T cell repertoires of 550 to 850 subjects were profiled by immunosequencing and related to cytomegalovirus serostatus. Around 320 gigabases of sequencing data and approximately 85 million unique TCR sequences were included in an early release covering roughly 600 HLA-typed donors. Because of strong linkage in the cohort, four to six DR-DQ haplotypes were treated as single units for association and clustering. A later analysis re-examined previously published TCR beta repertoires from roughly 720 donors and added high-resolution HLA genotyping to investigate patterns of TCR occurrence. Among 300 to 500 genotyped donors of the cohort, an average of around 240,000 unique TCR beta nucleotide sequences was sequenced per donor, of which approximately 18% were non-productive. In the later analysis, no new phenotypic data were used to find candidate immune exposures; instead, reliance was placed on TCR beta sequences and their occurrence across donors. The study aimed to test whether signatures of past pathogen exposure could be identified by cataloging public T cell receptors. A later genetic analysis used genome-wide SNP genotypes for about 60% of the 666 donors, treating that subset as a discovery cohort. Here is what the overall study found, with its caveats: Linkage disequilibrium might explain the correlated functional status among segregating V segments, but an unknown experimental factor could not be ruled out. Most CMV-associated TCR beta chains appeared to be HLA-restricted in a later analysis, and the HLA associations seemed to be driven largely by CMV exposure. The sequencing pipeline was judged likely to have produced a cluster of highly shared sequence variants as a technical artifact. HLA typing was unavailable for some donors at each locus, so association tests used only the typed subset. Several of the top co-occurrence clusters appeared to be linked to parvovirus B19, influenza, CMV and Epstein-Barr virus, according to a later analysis. About 17 rarely observed V segments, including chromosome 9 orphons, were excluded from the earlier analysis of approximately 500 of the donors because counts were too low. In an earlier analysis of around 600 of the donors, most TCR beta V segments were observed in productive rearrangements about 87% or about 30% of the time, broadly matching IMGT annotations. In this cohort, only TCR beta chains were sequenced, and detectable features were limited by the absence of alpha or paired-chain data. A later analysis associated 17,000 or so TCR beta sequences with specific HLA alleles at a false discovery rate of 0.05. The authors suggested that the approach could potentially be extended to other disease states and immunological phenotypes. In a later genetic analysis, a missense DCLRE1C variant was associated with V-gene and J-gene trimming of TCR beta chains, and the association was replicated in an independent cohort. Some IMGT-functional V segments, including TRBV6-2 and TRBV6-3, could not be told apart with the 87-base-pair reads, so those segments were excluded. A later analysis found that HLA-associated TCR beta chains were more clonally expanded and had lower generation probabilities than equally common non-associated chains. Immune exposure information for the cohort was limited to CMV serostatus. Most TCR sequences were observed very rarely across donors, whereas some public TCRs were present in many individuals. In vitro tests confirmed that a few of the cytomegalovirus-associated TCR beta chains recognize cytomegalovirus antigens. In the study, approximately 160 TCR beta chains were listed as associated with cytomegalovirus. Cytomegalovirus status was reported to be diagnosed by the classifier with high specificity and sensitivity in both the original and validation cohorts. A further reported finding was that TCR beta sequences accurately predicted the HLA-A and HLA-B alleles for most subjects in the first cohort. When HLA alleles, especially DR and DQ, strongly co-occurred, attributing TCR associations to individual alleles was difficult. According to a later genetic analysis, donors in an Asian-associated ancestry cluster had fewer N-insertions in productive TCRs than the approximately 630-donor mean. A later analysis found that TCR association rates varied across HLA loci, with DRB1 alleles showing the most associated TCRs and HLA-C alleles the fewest. Roughly uniform sequencing depth across donors was assumed in presence/absence analyses, although this assumption may not hold.

This TCR was recovered from a woman in her 70s in good health and CMV-seropositive. In this chain, TRBV7-2 is recombined with TRBJ1-4; D gene: possibly TRBD1, on 5 matching bases. Sequenced sample: PBMCs. The CDR3 region reads CASSSRPGWEEKLFF. The bases are TGTGCCAGCAGCTCGCGGCCAGGGTGGGAAGAAAAACTGTTTTTT.